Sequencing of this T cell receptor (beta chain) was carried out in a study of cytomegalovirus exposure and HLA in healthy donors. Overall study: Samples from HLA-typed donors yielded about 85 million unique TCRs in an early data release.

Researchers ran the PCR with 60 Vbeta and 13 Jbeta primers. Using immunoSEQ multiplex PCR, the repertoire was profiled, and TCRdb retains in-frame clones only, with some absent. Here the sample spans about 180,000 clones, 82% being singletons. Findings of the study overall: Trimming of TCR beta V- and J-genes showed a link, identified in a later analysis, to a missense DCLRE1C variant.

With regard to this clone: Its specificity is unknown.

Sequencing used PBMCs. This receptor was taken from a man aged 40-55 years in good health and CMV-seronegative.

The CDR3 here is CASNGGQSSYNEQFF. The CDR3, as DNA: TGCGCCAGCAACGGGGGGCAGAGCTCCTACAATGAGCAGTTCTTC. The rearrangement joins TRBV5-1 to TRBJ2-1; D perhaps matches TRBD2 (7 bases). Between the trimmed V and J ends, which lost 6 bases and 0 bases, there was a span of 13 bases. The CDR3 consists of 15 residues. CDR1 and CDR2 from the germline V gene are SGHRS and YFSETQ.